This is a list of T cell receptor beta chains from one sample in a study of OX40 agonist ivuxolimab in advanced cancers. Produced via immunoSEQ multiplex PCR; TCRdb's table is partial and in-frame only. The data hold 57,000 or so clones, with about 88% observed a single time. Specimen: CD4+ or CD8+ T cells sorted from blood, collected in a trial of the OX40 agonist ivuxolimab. Receptor source: an adult with an advanced solid tumor such as melanoma, head and neck, liver or kidney cancer. Both conserved end residues are trimmed from each CDR3.

v_gene	j_gene	CDR3aa
TRBV30	TRBJ2-5	AWAPGIGAPQETQY
TRBV7-9	TRBJ2-1	ASSSAGAHEQF
TRBV6-5	TRBJ2-2	ASSIILAGELF
TRBV28	TRBJ1-6	ASSLAESPLH
TRBV4-2	TRBJ1-6	ASSQEHQNNSPLH
TRBV19	TRBJ2-7	ASSLTGNEQY
TRBV10-3	TRBJ1-1	AIGEQGTEAF
TRBV25-1	TRBJ1-2	ASRATGIYGYT
TRBV7-9	TRBJ2-2	ASSDREGVGELF
TRBV7-9	TRBJ2-7	ASSTKGGTEQY
TRBV7-9	TRBJ2-5	ASSPQLQETQY
TRBV10-3	TRBJ2-3	AISAAGASTDTQY
TRBV27	TRBJ2-5	ASRSLGGGETQY
TRBV18	TRBJ2-7	ASSPPGSSYEQY
TRBV18	TRBJ2-1	ASSPPSGEYNEQF
TRBV5-4	TRBJ2-5	ASSLGLGGEETQY
TRBV19	TRBJ1-1	ASSKGGFGYTEAF
TRBV7-3	TRBJ1-1	ASSPQGNRPSEAF
TRBV7-8	TRBJ2-3	ASGAGGTDTQY
TRBV30	TRBJ1-2	AWFIGTGYGYT
TRBV7-2	TRBJ2-5	ASSRDRRQTQY
TRBV29-1	TRBJ1-1	SVGPGDPTEAF
TRBV7-2	TRBJ2-2	ASSSPKQSNTGELF
TRBV7-9	TRBJ1-1	ASSPSQGEAF
TRBV6-1	TRBJ1-6	ATRTGQQSPLH
TRBV2	TRBJ2-2	ASSGLATNTGELF
TRBV9	TRBJ2-5	ASSVGAGGRGETQY
TRBV4-2	TRBJ2-7	ASSLGLRGYEQY
TRBV15	TRBJ2-2	ATSRSIGAGELF
TRBV7-7	TRBJ2-5	ASSLADGGETQY
TRBV11-3	TRBJ2-3	ASCQPGTQY
TRBV25-1	TRBJ2-1	ATAGAVGEQF
TRBV11-2	TRBJ2-5	ASSQSMWETQY
TRBV7-9	TRBJ2-7	ASSPGTGGSYEQY
TRBV5-6	TRBJ2-3	ASSLLREFYTDTQY
TRBV11-2	TRBJ1-1	ASSSRGNTEAF
TRBV19	TRBJ1-6	ASEGELNSPLH
TRBV27	TRBJ1-4	ASSSYTGAINEKLF
TRBV7-6	TRBJ2-1	ASSLYGFSSYNEQF
TRBV30	TRBJ2-1	ASWTRSYNEQF
TRBV7-2	TRBJ2-7	ASSPPGGAGGLY
TRBV19	TRBJ2-1	ASSMRPTSYNEQF
TRBV11-1	TRBJ2-3	ASSFGTPDTQY
TRBV6-1	TRBJ2-2	ASSPGATGELF
TRBV11-1	TRBJ2-3	ASSMGLRDTQY
TRBV10-3	TRBJ1-1	ASGLNTEAF
TRBV28	TRBJ1-5	ASSPHLGDTNQPQH
TRBV30	TRBJ2-1	AWSYGRDEQF